This T cell receptor beta chain was recovered during a study of T cell repertoires in cytomegalovirus infection. Findings and caveats of the study: Identification of carriers of CMV plus the relevant HLA was performed using cumulative public TCR beta family frequency. HLA-C-restricted CMV-specific TCR beta clonotypes were dominant in the ex vivo response.

Concerning this clonotype: Its matching antigen is unknown.

TCRdb reprocessed the reads via MiXCR and lists one record per CDR3 protein. The table shows about 300,000 distinct CDR3 sequences, with about 26% occurring only once. Germline-derived CDR1 and CDR2 are SQVTM and ANQGSEA. Trimming stripped 4 bases from V and 8 bases from J, with 5 bases between. There are 9 residues in the CDR3. The receptor was isolated from a human donor in good health (CMV status not recorded). Some clones in this sample may be carry-over from other donors' samples. The J gene is TRBJ1-2, the V gene TRBV29-1; no firm D call. Sequenced material: PBMCs. DNA of the CDR3: TGCAGCGTTGGTGGGGGCTACACCTTC. Translation: CSVGGGYTF. Full variable domain (rest looked up from reference TRBV29-1 and TRBJ1-2): SAVISQKPSRDICQRGTSLTIQCQVDSQVTMMFWYRQQPGQSLTLIATANQGSEATYESGFVIDKFPISRPNLTFSTLTVSNMSPEDSSIYLCSVGGGYTFGSGTRLTVV.